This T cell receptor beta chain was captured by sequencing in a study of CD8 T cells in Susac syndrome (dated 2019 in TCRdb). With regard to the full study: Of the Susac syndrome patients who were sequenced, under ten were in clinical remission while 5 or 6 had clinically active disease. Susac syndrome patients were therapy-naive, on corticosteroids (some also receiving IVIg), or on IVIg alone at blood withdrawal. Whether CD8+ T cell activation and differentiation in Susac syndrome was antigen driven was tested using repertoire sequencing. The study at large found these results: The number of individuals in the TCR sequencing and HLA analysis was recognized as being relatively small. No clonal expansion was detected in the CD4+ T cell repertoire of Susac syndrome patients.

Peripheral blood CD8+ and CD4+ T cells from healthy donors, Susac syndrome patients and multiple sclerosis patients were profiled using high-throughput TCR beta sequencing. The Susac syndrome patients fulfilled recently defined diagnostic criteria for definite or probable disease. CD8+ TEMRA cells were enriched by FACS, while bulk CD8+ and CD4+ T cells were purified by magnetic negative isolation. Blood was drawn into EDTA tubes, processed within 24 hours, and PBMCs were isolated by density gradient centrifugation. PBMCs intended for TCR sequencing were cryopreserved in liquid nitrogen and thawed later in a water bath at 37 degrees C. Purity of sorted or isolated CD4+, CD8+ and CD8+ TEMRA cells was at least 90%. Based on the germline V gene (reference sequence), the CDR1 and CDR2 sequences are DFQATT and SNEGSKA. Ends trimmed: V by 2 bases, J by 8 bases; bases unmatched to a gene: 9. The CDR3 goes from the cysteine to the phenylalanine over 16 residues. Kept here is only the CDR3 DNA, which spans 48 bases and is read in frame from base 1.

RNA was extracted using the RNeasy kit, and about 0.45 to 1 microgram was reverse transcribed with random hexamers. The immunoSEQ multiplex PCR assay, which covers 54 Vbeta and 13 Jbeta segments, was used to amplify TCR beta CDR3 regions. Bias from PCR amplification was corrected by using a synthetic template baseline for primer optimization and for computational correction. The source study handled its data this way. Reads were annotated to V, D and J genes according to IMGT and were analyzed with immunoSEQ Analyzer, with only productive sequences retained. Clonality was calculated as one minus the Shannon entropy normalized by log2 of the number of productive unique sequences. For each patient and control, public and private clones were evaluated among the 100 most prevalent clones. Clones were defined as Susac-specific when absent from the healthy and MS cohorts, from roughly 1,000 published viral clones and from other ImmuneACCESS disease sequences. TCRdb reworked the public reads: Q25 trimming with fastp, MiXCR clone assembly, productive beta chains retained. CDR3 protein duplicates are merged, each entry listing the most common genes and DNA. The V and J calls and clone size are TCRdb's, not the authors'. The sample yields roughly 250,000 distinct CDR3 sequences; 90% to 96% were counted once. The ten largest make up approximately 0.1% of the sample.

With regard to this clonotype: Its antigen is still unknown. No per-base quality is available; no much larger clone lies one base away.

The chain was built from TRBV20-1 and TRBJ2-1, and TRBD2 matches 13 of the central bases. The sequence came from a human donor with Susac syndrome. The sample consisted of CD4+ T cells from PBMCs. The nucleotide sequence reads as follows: TGCAGTGCTAGATCCGGACTAGCGGGAGTCCTCGATGAGCAGTTCTTC. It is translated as CSARSGLAGVLDEQFF.